This T cell receptor (beta chain) was recorded in a study of cytomegalovirus exposure and HLA in healthy donors. This clone has a handful of counts. Germline CDR1 and CDR2: MNHNY and SVGAGI (reference sequence). The CDR3 runs 15 residues. The ends lost 2 bases at V and 5 bases at J; junction bases unmatched: 9. A multiplex PCR was run with 60 Vbeta primers and 13 Jbeta primers. Sequencing was performed with immunoSEQ multiplex PCR; in TCRdb, only in-frame clones are kept and a portion is missing. Seen here are roughly 100,000 clones, about 16% observed once, and the top ten hold over 0.8%. Sequencing was done on a sample of PBMCs. The origin of this receptor is a female donor in good health and CMV-seronegative. This chain uses TRBV6-6 with TRBJ2-7, with 7 bases that match TRBD2. CDR3: CASSYIGGRRHEQYF. CDR3 nucleotide sequence: TGTGCCAGCAGTTACATCGGCGGGAGACGCCACGAGCAGTACTTC.